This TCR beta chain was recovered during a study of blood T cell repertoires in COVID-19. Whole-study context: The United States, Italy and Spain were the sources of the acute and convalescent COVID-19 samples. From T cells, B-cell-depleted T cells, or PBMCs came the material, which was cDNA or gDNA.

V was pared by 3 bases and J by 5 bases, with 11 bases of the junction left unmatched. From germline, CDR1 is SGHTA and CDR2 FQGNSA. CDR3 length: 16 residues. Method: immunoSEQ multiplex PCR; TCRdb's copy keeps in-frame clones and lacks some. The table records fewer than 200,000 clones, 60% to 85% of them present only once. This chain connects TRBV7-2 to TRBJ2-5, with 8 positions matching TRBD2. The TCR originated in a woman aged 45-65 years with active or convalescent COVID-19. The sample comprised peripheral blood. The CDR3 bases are TGTGCCAGCAGCTTTAGCCCGGGACTAGGTATGGAGACCCAGTACTTC. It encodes CASSFSPGLGMETQYF.